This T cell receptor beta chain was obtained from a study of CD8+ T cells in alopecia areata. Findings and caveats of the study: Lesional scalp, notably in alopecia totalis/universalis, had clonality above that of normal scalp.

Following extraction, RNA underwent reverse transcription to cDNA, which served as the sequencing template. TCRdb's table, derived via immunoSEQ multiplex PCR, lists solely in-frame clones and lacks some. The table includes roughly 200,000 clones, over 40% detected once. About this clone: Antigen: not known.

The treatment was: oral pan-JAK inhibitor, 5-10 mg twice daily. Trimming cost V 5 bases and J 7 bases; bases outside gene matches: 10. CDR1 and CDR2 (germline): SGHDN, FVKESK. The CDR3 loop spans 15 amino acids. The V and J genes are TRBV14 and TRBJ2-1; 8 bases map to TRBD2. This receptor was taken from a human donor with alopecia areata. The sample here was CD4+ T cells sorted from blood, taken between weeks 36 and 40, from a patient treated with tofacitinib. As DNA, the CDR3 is TGTGCCAGCAGCTTGGGACCTCGCGGGGGGAATGAGCAGTTCTTC. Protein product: CASSLGPRGGNEQFF.